This TCR beta chain was captured in a study of OX40 agonist ivuxolimab in advanced cancers. Study context: Two patients with cutaneous melanoma and one with hepatocellular carcinoma, three in total, showed partial responses. The study's findings and limits: CD4+ T cells averaged fewer expanded clones than CD8+ T cells.

A remark on this clone: Its antigen is unknown.

Method: immunoSEQ multiplex PCR; TCRdb's copy keeps in-frame clones and lacks some. Found here are about 66,000 clones, roughly 84% of them singletons; the top ten hold 3.5% to 5%. Sequencing used CD4+ or CD8+ T cells sorted from blood, obtained in a trial of the OX40 agonist ivuxolimab. The clonotype was recovered from an adult with an advanced solid tumor such as melanoma, head and neck, liver or kidney cancer.

The CDR3 DNA is TGTGCCAGCACCCGGGACAAAGTGGGAGGCTACACCTTC. Translating gives CASTRDKVGGYTF. The V gene is TRBV27, the J gene TRBJ1-2; D is perhaps TRBD1 (6 bases). Trimming left V 7 bases short and J 8 bases short, with 17 bases between. There are 13 residues in the CDR3. Germline assignment: CDR1 MNHEY and CDR2 SMNVEV (reference sequence).